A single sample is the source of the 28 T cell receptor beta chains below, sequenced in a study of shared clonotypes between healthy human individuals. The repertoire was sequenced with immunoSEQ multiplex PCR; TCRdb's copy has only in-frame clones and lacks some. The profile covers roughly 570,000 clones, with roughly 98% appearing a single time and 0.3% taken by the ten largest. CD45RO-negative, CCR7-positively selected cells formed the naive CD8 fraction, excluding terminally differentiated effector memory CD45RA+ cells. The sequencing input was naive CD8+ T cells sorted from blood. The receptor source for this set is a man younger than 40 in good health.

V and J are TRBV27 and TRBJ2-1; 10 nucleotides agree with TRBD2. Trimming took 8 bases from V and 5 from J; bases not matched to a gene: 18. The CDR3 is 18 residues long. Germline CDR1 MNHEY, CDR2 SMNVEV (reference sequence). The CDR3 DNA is TGTGCCAGCGGCCCCGCTAGCGGGGGCGACATTAGACACAATGAGCAGTTCTTC. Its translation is CASGPASGGDIRHNEQFF.

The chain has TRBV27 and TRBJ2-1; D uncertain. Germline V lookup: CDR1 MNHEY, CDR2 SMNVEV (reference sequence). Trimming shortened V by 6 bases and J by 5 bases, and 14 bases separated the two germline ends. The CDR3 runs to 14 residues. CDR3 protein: CASSSVLVNNEQFF. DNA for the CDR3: TGTGCCAGCAGCTCGGTTTTAGTCAACAATGAGCAGTTCTTC.

CDR3 bases: TGTGCCAGCAGCAAGGGGCGGGCAGGGGGCGTTGGGGCCAACGTCCTGACTTTC. Amino acid sequence: CASSKGRAGGVGANVLTF. V usage is TRBV28 and J usage is TRBJ2-6; 8 bases match TRBD1. The CDR3 is 18 amino acids. The germline V gene encodes CDR1 MDHEN and CDR2 SYDVKM. V trimming: 6 bases; J trimming: 3 bases; junction bases outside the gene matches: 13.

CDR3 coding DNA: TGTGCCAGCAGTACCCGACAGGATTCCGGGGAGCTGTTTTTT. This translates into CASSTRQDSGELFF. The chain carries TRBV27 and TRBJ2-2, with D possibly being TRBD1 (6 bases). Trimming pared 5 bases from V and 6 bases from J, leaving 13 bases between. The CDR3 loop spans 14 amino acids. Per the germline V gene, CDR1 is MNHEY and CDR2 is SMNVEV (reference sequence).

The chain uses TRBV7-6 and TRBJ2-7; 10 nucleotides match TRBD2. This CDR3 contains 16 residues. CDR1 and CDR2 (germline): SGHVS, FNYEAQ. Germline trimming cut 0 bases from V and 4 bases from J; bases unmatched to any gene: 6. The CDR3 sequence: CASSLAEAGGSYEQYF. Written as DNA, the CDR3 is TGTGCCAGCAGCTTAGCGGAAGCGGGAGGGAGTTACGAGCAGTACTTC.

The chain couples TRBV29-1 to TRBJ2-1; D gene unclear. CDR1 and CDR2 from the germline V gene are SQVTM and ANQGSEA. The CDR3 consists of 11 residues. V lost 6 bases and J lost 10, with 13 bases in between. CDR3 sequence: CSVRLDSEQFF. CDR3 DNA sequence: TGCAGCGTACGTCTTGATTCAGAGCAGTTCTTC.

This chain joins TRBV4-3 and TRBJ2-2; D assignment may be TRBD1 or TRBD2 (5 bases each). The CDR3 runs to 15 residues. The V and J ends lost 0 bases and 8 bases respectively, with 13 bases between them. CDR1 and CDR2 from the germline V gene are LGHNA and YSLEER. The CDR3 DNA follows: TGCGCCAGCAGCCAAGACAGAGGGCACAGGGGGGAGCTGTTTTTT. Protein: CASSQDRGHRGELFF.

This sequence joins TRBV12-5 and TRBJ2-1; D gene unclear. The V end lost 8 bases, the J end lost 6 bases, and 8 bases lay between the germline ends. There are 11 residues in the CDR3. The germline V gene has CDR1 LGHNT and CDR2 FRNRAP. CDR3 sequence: CASSVSNEQFF. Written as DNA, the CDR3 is TGTGCTAGTTCCGTGAGCAATGAGCAGTTCTTC.

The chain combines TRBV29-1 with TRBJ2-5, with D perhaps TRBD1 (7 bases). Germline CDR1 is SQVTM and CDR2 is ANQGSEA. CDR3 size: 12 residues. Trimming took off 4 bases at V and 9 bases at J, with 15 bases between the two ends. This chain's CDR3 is CSVGWRRGPQYF. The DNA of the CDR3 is TGCAGCGTTGGCTGGCGGAGGGGGCCCCAGTACTTC.

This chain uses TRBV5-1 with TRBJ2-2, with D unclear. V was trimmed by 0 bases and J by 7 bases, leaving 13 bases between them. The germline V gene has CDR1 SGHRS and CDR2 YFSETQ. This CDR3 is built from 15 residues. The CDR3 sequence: CASSLVPGSSGELFF. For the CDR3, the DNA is TGCGCCAGCAGCTTGGTGCCGGGCTCAAGCGGGGAGCTGTTTTTT.

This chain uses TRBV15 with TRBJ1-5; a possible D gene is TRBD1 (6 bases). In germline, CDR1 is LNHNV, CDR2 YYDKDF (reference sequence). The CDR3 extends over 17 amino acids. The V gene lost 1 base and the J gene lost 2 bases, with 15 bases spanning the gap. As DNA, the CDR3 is TGTGCCACCAGCAGAGTAGGGGGGTGGGATGGCAATCAGCCCCAGCATTTT. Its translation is CATSRVGGWDGNQPQHF.

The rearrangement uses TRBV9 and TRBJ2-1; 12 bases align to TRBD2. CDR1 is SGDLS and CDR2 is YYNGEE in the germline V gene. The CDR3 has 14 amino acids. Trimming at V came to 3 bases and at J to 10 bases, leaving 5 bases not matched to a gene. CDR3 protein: CASSGLAGAGEQFF. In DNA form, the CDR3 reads TGTGCCAGCAGCGGACTAGCGGGAGCAGGCGAGCAGTTCTTC.

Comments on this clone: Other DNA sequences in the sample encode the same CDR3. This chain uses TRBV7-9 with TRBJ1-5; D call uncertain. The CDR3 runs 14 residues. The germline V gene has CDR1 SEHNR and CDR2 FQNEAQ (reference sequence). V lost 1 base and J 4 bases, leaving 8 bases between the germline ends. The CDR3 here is CASSLVGSNQPQHF. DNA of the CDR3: TGTGCCAGCAGCTTAGTGGGATCGAATCAGCCCCAGCATTTT.

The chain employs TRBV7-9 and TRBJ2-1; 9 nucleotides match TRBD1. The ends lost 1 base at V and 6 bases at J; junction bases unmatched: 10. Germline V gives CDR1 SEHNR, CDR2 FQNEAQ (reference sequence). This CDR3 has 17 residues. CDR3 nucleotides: TGTGCCAGCAGCTTAGAATCGGGGACAGGGTTTCTCAATGAGCAGTTCTTC. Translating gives CASSLESGTGFLNEQFF.

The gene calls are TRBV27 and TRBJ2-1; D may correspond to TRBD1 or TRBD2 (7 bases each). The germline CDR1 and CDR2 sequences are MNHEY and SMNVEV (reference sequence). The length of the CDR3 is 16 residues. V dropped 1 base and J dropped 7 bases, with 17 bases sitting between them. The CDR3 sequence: CASSLFSPGGGNEQFF. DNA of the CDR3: TGTGCCAGCAGTTTATTTTCCCCAGGGGGAGGGAATGAGCAGTTCTTC.

The CDR3 sequence: CASSTITSENTGELFF. CDR3 DNA sequence: TGTGCCAGCAGCACCATCACTAGCGAGAACACCGGGGAGCTGTTTTTT. This chain joins TRBV9 and TRBJ2-2; 7 positions agree with TRBD2. The CDR3 extends over 16 amino acids. Germline CDR1 is SGDLS and CDR2 is YYNGEE. Trimming at V came to 4 bases and at J to 1 base, leaving 7 bases not matched to a gene.

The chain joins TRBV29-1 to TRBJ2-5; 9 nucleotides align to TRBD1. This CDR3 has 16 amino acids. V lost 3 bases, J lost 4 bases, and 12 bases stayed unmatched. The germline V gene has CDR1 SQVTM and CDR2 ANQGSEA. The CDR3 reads CSVEPGQGWLAETQYF. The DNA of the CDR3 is TGCAGCGTTGAGCCGGGACAGGGTTGGTTGGCAGAGACCCAGTACTTC.

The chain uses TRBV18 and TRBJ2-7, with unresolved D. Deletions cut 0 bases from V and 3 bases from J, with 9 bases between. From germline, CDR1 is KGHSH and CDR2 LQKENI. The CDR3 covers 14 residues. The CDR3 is CASSPPIADYEQYF. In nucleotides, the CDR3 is TGTGCCAGCTCACCACCTATTGCGGACTACGAGCAGTACTTC.

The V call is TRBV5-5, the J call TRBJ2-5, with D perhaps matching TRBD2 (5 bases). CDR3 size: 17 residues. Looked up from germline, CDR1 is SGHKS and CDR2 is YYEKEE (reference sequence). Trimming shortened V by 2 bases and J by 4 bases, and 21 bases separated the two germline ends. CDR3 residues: CASSLPPSGWAGETQYF. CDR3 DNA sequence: TGTGCCAGCAGCTTACCCCCTAGTGGTTGGGCGGGAGAGACCCAGTACTTC.

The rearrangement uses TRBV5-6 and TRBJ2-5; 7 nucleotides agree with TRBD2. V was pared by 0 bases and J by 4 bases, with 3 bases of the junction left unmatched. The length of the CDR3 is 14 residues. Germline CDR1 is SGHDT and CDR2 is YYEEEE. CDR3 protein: CASSLGSGIETQYF. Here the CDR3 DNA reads TGTGCCAGCAGCTTGGGCAGCGGGATAGAGACCCAGTACTTC. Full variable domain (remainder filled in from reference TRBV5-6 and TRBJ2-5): DAGVTQSPTHLIKTRGQQVTLRCSPKSGHDTVSWYQQALGQGPQFIFQYYEEEERQRGNFPDRFSGHQFPNYSSELNVNALLLGDSALYLCASSLGSGIETQYFGPGTRLLVL.

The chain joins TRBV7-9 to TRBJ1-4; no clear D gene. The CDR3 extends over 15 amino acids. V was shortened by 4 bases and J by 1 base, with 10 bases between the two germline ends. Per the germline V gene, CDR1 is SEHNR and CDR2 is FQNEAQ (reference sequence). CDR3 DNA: TGTGCCAGCAGCTCCCAGGACCGAACTAATGAAAAACTGTTTTTT. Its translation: CASSSQDRTNEKLFF.

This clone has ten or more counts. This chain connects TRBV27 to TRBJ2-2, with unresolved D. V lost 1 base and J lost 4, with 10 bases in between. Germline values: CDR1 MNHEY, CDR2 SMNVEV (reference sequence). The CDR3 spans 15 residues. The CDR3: CASSLYQDSTGELFF. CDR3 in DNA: TGTGCCAGCAGTTTATATCAGGATAGCACCGGGGAGCTGTTTTTT.

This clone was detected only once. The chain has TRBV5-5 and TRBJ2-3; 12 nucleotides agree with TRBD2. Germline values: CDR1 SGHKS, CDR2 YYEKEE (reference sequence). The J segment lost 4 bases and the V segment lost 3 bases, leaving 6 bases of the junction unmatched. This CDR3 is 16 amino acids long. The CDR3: CASSWMTSGSADTQYF. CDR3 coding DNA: TGTGCCAGCAGCTGGATGACTAGCGGGAGCGCAGATACGCAGTATTTT.

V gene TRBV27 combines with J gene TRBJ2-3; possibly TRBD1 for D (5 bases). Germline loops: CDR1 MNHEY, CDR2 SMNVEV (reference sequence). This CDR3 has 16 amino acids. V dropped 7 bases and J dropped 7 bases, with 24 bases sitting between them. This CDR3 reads CASIPVIGAEANTQYF. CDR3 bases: TGTGCCAGCATCCCCGTTATAGGGGCCGAGGCGAATACGCAGTATTTT.

The CDR3 region is CASSWPDGSATNTGELFF. The CDR3 DNA sequence: TGTGCCAGCAGCTGGCCGGACGGGAGCGCCACGAACACCGGGGAGCTGTTTTTT. This chain uses TRBV7-2 with TRBJ2-2; the D gene is possibly TRBD2 (6 bases). CDR1 and CDR2 from the germline V gene are SGHTA and FQGNSA. This CDR3 region has 18 residues. V dropped 4 bases and J dropped 0 bases, with 18 bases sitting between them.

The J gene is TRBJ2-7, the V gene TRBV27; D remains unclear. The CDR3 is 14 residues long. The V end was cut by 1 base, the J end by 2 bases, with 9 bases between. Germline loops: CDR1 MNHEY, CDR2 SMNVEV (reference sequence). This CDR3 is CASSLFQDPYEQYF. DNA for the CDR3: TGTGCCAGCAGTTTATTCCAGGATCCCTACGAGCAGTACTTC.

CDR3 nucleotide sequence: TGCGCCAGCAGTGGGGACGGTGGAGGTACATACGAGCAGTACTTC. Translation: CASSGDGGGTYEQYF. The genes are TRBV10-2 and TRBJ2-7, with D perhaps matching TRBD1 or TRBD2 (5 bases each). The CDR3 spans 15 residues. Germline V CDR1 and CDR2: WSHSY, SAAADI. V lost 4 bases, J lost 4 bases, and 17 bases lay in between.

In nucleotides, the CDR3 is TGTGCCAGCAGCCAAGCACGGAACTACGAGCAGTACTTC. This translates into CASSQARNYEQYF. The V gene is TRBV4-2, the J gene TRBJ2-7; D gene unclear. The CDR3 consists of 13 residues. CDR1 is LGHNA, CDR2 YNFKEQ, per germline. Trimming took 1 base from V and 3 from J, leaving 7 bases between them.